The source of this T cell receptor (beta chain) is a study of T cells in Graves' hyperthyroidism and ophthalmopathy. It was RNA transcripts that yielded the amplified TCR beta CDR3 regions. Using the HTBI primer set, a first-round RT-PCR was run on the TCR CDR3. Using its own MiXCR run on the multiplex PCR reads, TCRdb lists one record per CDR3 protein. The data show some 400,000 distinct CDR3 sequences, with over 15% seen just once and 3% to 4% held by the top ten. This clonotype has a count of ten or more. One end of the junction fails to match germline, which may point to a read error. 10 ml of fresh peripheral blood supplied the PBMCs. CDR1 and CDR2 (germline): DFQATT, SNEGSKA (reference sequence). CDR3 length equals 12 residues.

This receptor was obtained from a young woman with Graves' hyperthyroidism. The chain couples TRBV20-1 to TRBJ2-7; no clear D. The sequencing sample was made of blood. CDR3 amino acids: CSASPSSYEQHF. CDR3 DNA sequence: TGCAGTGCTAGCCCAAGCTCCTACGAGCAGCACTTC.